This is a list of T cell receptor beta chains from one sample in a study of Ad26.COV2.S vaccination and SARS-CoV-2 variants. Sequencing was performed with immunoSEQ multiplex PCR; in TCRdb, only in-frame clones are kept and a portion is missing. The sample records over 400,000 clones, 89% being singletons. The source material was peripheral blood, sampled in a trial of Ad26.COV2.S vaccine versus placebo. The receptor source for this set is a person between 18 and 65 years old who received the Ad26.COV2.S COVID-19 vaccine or a placebo. Both conserved end residues are part of each CDR3. A D gene is named only where the DNA matches it firmly. The listing skips clone size in some rows; elsewhere it reads once, few, many or a size class.

j_call d_call v_call clone_size cdr3_nt cdr3_aa
TRBJ2-3 TRBD2 TRBV19 NA TGTGCCAGTAGTATAGATAGACTAGCGGGCACAGATACGCAGTATTTT CASSIDRLAGTDTQYF
TRBJ2-1 TRBD1 TRBV5-1 NA TGCGCCAGCAGTCCAGACAGGGGGGCCTACAATGAGCAGTTCTTC CASSPDRGAYNEQFF
TRBJ2-5 NA TRBV5-1 NA TGCGCCAGCAGCTTGGGAGCGAGAGAGACCCAGTACTTC CASSLGARETQYF
TRBJ2-3 TRBD2 TRBV6-6 NA TGTGCCAGCAGTCAAGCGGGGGGAGGAACAGATACGCAGTATTTT CASSQAGGGTDTQYF
TRBJ2-1 TRBD2 TRBV24-1 NA TGTGCCACCAGTGACCTCGGACTAGCGGGAAATGAGCAGTTCTTC CATSDLGLAGNEQFF
TRBJ1-5 NA TRBV5-6 NA TGTGCCAGCAGCGCTGGGCCTCTCAATCAGCCCCAGCATTTT CASSAGPLNQPQHF
TRBJ2-1 NA TRBV29-1 NA TGCAGCGTTGAAGGATCCTACAATGAGCAGTTCTTC CSVEGSYNEQFF
TRBJ1-1 NA TRBV6-2/TRBV6-3 NA TGTGCCAGCAGTTACCCGTTTAGGGACACTGAAGCTTTCTTT CASSYPFRDTEAFF
TRBJ1-1 TRBD1 TRBV9 NA TGTGCCAGCAGCGTACAGGGGGGGGACACTGAAGCTTTCTTT CASSVQGGDTEAFF
TRBJ1-1 NA TRBV19 NA TGTGCCAGTAGGCCGTGGGAGGGTCGTTACACTGAAGCTTTCTTT CASRPWEGRYTEAFF
TRBJ2-2 TRBD1 TRBV5-8 few TGTGCCAGCAGCTCCCTGGACAGGACATCGGGGGAGCTGTTTTTT CASSSLDRTSGELFF
TRBJ2-3 NA TRBV7-2 NA TGTGCCAGCAGCTCCGGTATAGGGGTCCCTGAAGATACGCAGTATTTT CASSSGIGVPEDTQYF
TRBJ1-1 NA TRBV2 NA TGTGCCAGCAGGGGGGGGCCGGAGGAAGCTTTCTTT CASRGGPEEAFF
TRBJ1-5 NA TRBV6-5 NA TGTGCCAGCAGTTACCTGAGGGGTCAGCCCCAGCATTTT CASSYLRGQPQHF
TRBJ1-3 NA TRBV19 NA TGTGCCAGTAGTATCCGTAACAGCATACCGGGAAACACCATATATTTT CASSIRNSIPGNTIYF
TRBJ2-3 TRBD1 TRBV18 NA TGTGCCAGCTCACCTCCCGGGACAGGGGGCACCTATTTCACAGATACGCAGTATTTT CASSPPGTGGTYFTDTQYF
TRBJ1-2 NA TRBV7-2 NA TGTGCCAGCGCGAACTATGGCTACACCTTC CASANYGYTF
TRBJ1-1 NA TRBV7-2 NA TGTGCCAGCAGCTCATTCCTGAACACTGAAGCTTTCTTT CASSSFLNTEAFF
TRBJ1-2 NA TRBV6-2/TRBV6-3 NA TGTGCCAGCAGTTATCTAGGGCAGTCGTATGGCTACACCTTC CASSYLGQSYGYTF
TRBJ2-2 NA TRBV6-5 NA TGTGCCAGCAGTCGACAGGCGGGCGGGGAGCTGTTTTTT CASSRQAGGELFF
TRBJ2-7 NA TRBV5-1 NA TGCGCCAGCAGCTGGGACGGGACTTACTACGAGCAGTACTTC CASSWDGTYYEQYF
TRBJ1-5 NA TRBV28 NA TGTGCCAGCTATGATTCTAAGGGTTTCAATCAGCCCCAGCATTTT CASYDSKGFNQPQHF
TRBJ2-7 TRBD2 TRBV5-5 NA TGTGCCAGCAGCTCTCCGGGACTAGCGGGGATGGTGCAGTACTTC CASSSPGLAGMVQYF
TRBJ2-5 NA TRBV21-1 NA TGTGCCAGCAGCAAAGAGGACAGGGTGGAGACCCAGTACTTC CASSKEDRVETQYF
TRBJ2-1 TRBD2 TRBV18 NA TGTGCCAGCTCACCGCGACTAGCGGAATTCTCCTACAATGAGCAGTTCTTC CASSPRLAEFSYNEQFF
TRBJ1-2 TRBD1 TRBV28 NA TGTGCCAGCAGTTCACCCGGGACAGATTCTTATGGCTACACCTTC CASSSPGTDSYGYTF
TRBJ1-1 NA TRBV9 NA TGTGCCAGCAGCGTAGCAGCGAACACTGAAGCTTTCTTT CASSVAANTEAFF
TRBJ1-1 NA TRBV5-5 NA TGTGCCAGCAGCTCTAGGGGAGGTGAAGCTTTCTTT CASSSRGGEAFF
TRBJ2-2 NA TRBV5-1 NA TGCGCCAGCAGCTTGGTTTTCCAAACCGGCACCGGGGAGCTGTTTTTT CASSLVFQTGTGELFF
TRBJ2-3 NA TRBV5-1 NA TGCGCCAGCAGCTTTGGGTTCCGGGGGAACCCAGCAACAGATACGCAGTATTTT CASSFGFRGNPATDTQYF
TRBJ1-2 NA TRBV29-1 once TGCAGCGCCTCACCCCAGTCGGGGGCCTATGGCTACACCTTC CSASPQSGAYGYTF